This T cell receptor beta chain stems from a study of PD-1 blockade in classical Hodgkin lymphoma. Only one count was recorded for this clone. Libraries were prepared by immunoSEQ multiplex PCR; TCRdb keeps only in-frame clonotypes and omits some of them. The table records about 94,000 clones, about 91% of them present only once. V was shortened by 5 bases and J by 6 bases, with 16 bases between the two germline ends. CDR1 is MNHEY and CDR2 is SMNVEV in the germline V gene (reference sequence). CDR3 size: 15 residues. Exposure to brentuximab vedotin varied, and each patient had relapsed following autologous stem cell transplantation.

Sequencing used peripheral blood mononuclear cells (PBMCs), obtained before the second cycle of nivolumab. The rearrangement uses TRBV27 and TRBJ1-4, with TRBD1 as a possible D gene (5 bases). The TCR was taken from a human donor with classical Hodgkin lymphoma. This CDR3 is CASSGTGERDEKLFF. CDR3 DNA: TGTGCCAGCAGTGGGACGGGGGAAAGGGATGAAAAACTGTTTTTT.